Below are 32 T cell receptor beta chains sequenced from a single sample in a study of blood T cell repertoires in COVID-19. Only in-frame clones appear in the TCRdb table, and some are missing; sequencing was by immunoSEQ multiplex PCR. The table lists about 100,000 clones, 70% to 90% of them singletons. The sample consisted of peripheral blood. These receptors came from a human donor in a cohort sampled during active COVID-19.

The rearrangement links TRBV11-3 to TRBJ2-1; TRBD2 matches at 8 bases. Germline V lookup: CDR1 SGHNT, CDR2 YENEEA. The CDR3 loop spans 15 amino acids. V shed 6 bases and J 6 bases; nucleotides not matched to a gene: 10. CDR3 in amino acids: CASSQAGVSINEQFF. Here the CDR3 DNA reads TGTGCCAGCAGTCAAGCGGGAGTATCAATCAATGAGCAGTTCTTC.

The chain joins TRBV5-1 to TRBJ1-1, with a possible D match to TRBD1 (5 bases). CDR1 is SGHRS and CDR2 is YFSETQ in the germline V gene. The CDR3 runs 14 residues. V lost 1 base and J 3 bases, leaving 10 bases between the germline ends. This CDR3 is CASSLFPGDTEAFF. The CDR3 DNA is TGCGCCAGCAGCTTGTTCCCGGGGGACACTGAAGCTTTCTTT.

The chain is built from TRBV2 and TRBJ2-1, with 10 positions matching TRBD2. With V trimmed by 4 bases and J by 2 bases, 17 bases remained unmatched. CDR1 is SNHLY and CDR2 is FYNNEI in the germline V gene. This CDR3 contains 20 residues. CDR3 sequence (DNA): TGTGCCAGCAGTGTTAAGTTCCCTTGGACTAGCGGAGATACCTACAATGAGCAGTTCTTC. Protein: CASSVKFPWTSGDTYNEQFF.

DNA of the CDR3: TGTGCCAGCTCACCCTACAGTTTTAGCACAGATACGCAGTATTTT. This codes for CASSPYSFSTDTQYF. This chain joins TRBV18 and TRBJ2-3; D gene uncertain. CDR1 KGHSH and CDR2 LQKENI come from the germline V gene. The CDR3 loop spans 15 amino acids. Trimming left V 3 bases short and J 0 bases short, with 10 bases between. The full variable domain, rest sourced from reference TRBV18 and TRBJ2-3, is NAGVMQNPRHLVRRRGQEARLRCSPMKGHSHVYWYRQLPEEGLKFMVYLQKENIIDESGMPKERFSAEFPKEGPSILRIQQVVRGDSAAYFCASSPYSFSTDTQYFGPGTRLTVL.

The chain links TRBV18 to TRBJ2-3; D is unresolved. The germline V gene encodes CDR1 KGHSH and CDR2 LQKENI. The V end lost 0 bases, the J end lost 4 bases, and 5 bases lay between the germline ends. CDR3 length: 13 residues. DNA for the CDR3: TGTGCCAGCTCACCACCGAGATCAGATACGCAGTATTTT. It translates to CASSPPRSDTQYF.

In its sample, this clone was seen many times. The CDR3, as DNA: TGTGCCAGCAGTTACACGAGGACTAGAATAGAGACCCAGTACTTC. Residues: CASSYTRTRIETQYF. This sequence joins TRBV6-5 and TRBJ2-5; 7 bases are a match to TRBD2. V dropped 2 bases and J dropped 4; count of bases not matched to a gene: 7. From germline, CDR1 is MNHEY and CDR2 SVGAGI. This CDR3 is built from 15 residues.

The count of this clone is one. V and J are TRBV5-1 and TRBJ2-7; perhaps TRBD2 as D (5 bases). Per germline, CDR1 SGHRS and CDR2 YFSETQ. This CDR3 has 14 residues. V was cut by 0 bases and J by 6 bases, with 13 bases left in between. The CDR3 reads CASSLAVGVREQYF. CDR3 coding DNA: TGCGCCAGCAGCTTGGCCGTGGGAGTTCGCGAGCAGTACTTC.

The chain carries TRBV5-6 and TRBJ2-2; the D is unclear. This CDR3 is 14 amino acids long. The V end lost 2 bases, the J end lost 5 bases, and 10 bases lay between the germline ends. The germline gives CDR1 SGHDT, CDR2 YYEEEE. In DNA form, the CDR3 reads TGTGCCAGCAGCTTATCCCCCCTAACCGGGGAGCTGTTTTTT. It codes for CASSLSPLTGELFF.

This rearrangement joins TRBV28 to TRBJ2-6, with 7 positions matching TRBD1. With V trimmed by 5 bases and J by 0 bases, 7 bases remained unmatched. The CDR3 spans 17 residues. Germline CDR1 is MDHEN and CDR2 is SYDVKM. The CDR3 is CASSPDGTASGANVLTF. The CDR3 coding sequence is TGTGCCAGCAGTCCCGATGGGACAGCCTCTGGGGCCAACGTCCTGACTTTC.

This clone was recorded only once. CDR3 DNA sequence: TGTGCCAGCAGCTTGGGTCTTAGCACAGATACGCAGTATTTT. It encodes CASSLGLSTDTQYF. The chain employs TRBV5-6 and TRBJ2-3; no firm D call. Trimming removed 0 bases at V and 0 bases at J, with 5 bases between. This CDR3 has 14 residues. Germline lookup yields CDR1 SGHDT and CDR2 YYEEEE.

The rearrangement uses TRBV12-3 or TRBV12-4 and TRBJ1-2; 7 bases line up with TRBD1. The trim removed 2 bases at V and 8 bases at J, leaving 5 bases unmatched. The CDR3 sequence is 13 residues long. The CDR3: CASSLKGGRGYTF. DNA of the CDR3: TGTGCCAGCAGTTTAAAAGGGGGCCGGGGCTACACCTTC.

In this sample, this clone turned up many times. This chain connects TRBV19 to TRBJ2-3, with D unresolved. V was shortened by 3 bases and J by 1 base, with 11 bases between the two germline ends. This CDR3 contains 15 residues. Germline values: CDR1 LNHDA, CDR2 SQIVND (reference sequence). The CDR3 DNA reads as TGTGCCAGTAGTATGGTTGGAGCGCGCACAGATACGCAGTATTTT. Amino acid sequence: CASSMVGARTDTQYF.

The genes are TRBV12-3 or TRBV12-4 and TRBJ2-7; maybe TRBD1 (7 bases). The germline V and J ends were trimmed by 2 bases and 6 bases, with 11 bases remaining between them. This CDR3 comprises 13 residues. The CDR3 region has the DNA TGTGCCAGCAGTTTATCCCAGGGGGGCGAGCAGTACTTC. Translated, it gives CASSLSQGGEQYF.

V is TRBV7-8 and J is TRBJ2-1; 10 bases map to TRBD2. The length of the CDR3 is 14 residues. From germline, CDR1 is SGHVS and CDR2 FQNEAQ. V lost 1 base, J lost 9 bases, and 3 bases stayed unmatched. CDR3 coding DNA: TGTGCCAGCAGCTTAGTAGCGGGAGGAGTTGAGCAGTTCTTC. It translates to CASSLVAGGVEQFF.

Concerning this clone: An end of the junction differs from the germline gene, which may be a read error. This rearrangement joins TRBV25-1 to TRBJ2-7; no definite D call. This CDR3 spans 11 amino acids. Germline loops: CDR1 MGHDK, CDR2 SYGVNS. CDR3 nucleotide sequence: TGTGCCAGCAGTGAATTTGCTGAGAGCGTCTTC. It yields the protein CASSEFAESVF.

V usage is TRBV7-6 and J usage is TRBJ2-6; the D gene is possibly TRBD2 (5 bases). Germline V lookup: CDR1 SGHVS, CDR2 FNYEAQ. The CDR3 spans 16 residues. Trimming pared 5 bases from V and 0 bases from J, leaving 11 bases between. The CDR3 sequence is CASSPGLTSGANVLTF. In nucleotides, the CDR3 is TGTGCCAGCAGCCCCGGACTGACCTCTGGGGCCAACGTCCTGACTTTC.

The chain couples TRBV19 to TRBJ1-1; D may be TRBD1 (5 bases). CDR3 length equals 16 residues. V lost 7 bases to trimming and J lost 3 bases, with 21 bases between them. CDR1 is LNHDA and CDR2 is SQIVND in the germline V gene (reference sequence). The chain's CDR3 is CASTLMGGFQDTEAFF. In nucleotides, the CDR3 is TGTGCCAGTACTTTAATGGGGGGTTTCCAGGACACTGAAGCTTTCTTT.

This clone has only one observation. The chain uses TRBV28 and TRBJ2-3; 8 nucleotides agree with TRBD2. J lost 2 bases, V lost 3 bases, and 4 bases had no gene match. Per the germline V gene, CDR1 is MDHEN and CDR2 is SYDVKM. This CDR3 has 15 residues. This CDR3 is CASSLLAGNTDTQYF. CDR3 sequence (DNA): TGTGCCAGCAGTTTGTTAGCGGGAAACACAGATACGCAGTATTTT.

The genes are TRBV3-1 (or the pseudogene TRBV3-2) and TRBJ1-6; TRBD1 is a possible D gene (5 bases). Germline V gives CDR1 LGHDT, CDR2 YNNKEL (reference sequence). Trimming left V 1 base short and J 10 bases short, with 20 bases between. This CDR3 has 17 residues. CDR3 DNA sequence: TGTGCCAGCAGCCAAGTCGGGCCAGGGCTTGGGCGGTCACCCCTCCACTTT. Its translation is CASSQVGPGLGRSPLHF.

The genes are TRBV5-8 and TRBJ1-1, with D hard to call. The CDR3 covers 16 residues. V was clipped by 1 base and J by 3 bases, with 16 bases between them. Germline values: CDR1 SGHTS, CDR2 YDEGEE. The CDR3 is CASSLFLRGWDTEAFF. CDR3 nucleotide sequence: TGTGCCAGCAGCTTGTTCTTGAGAGGCTGGGACACTGAAGCTTTCTTT.

This chain uses TRBV3-1 (or the pseudogene TRBV3-2) with TRBJ1-2, with 7 bases identical to TRBD1. Per germline, CDR1 LGHDT and CDR2 YNNKEL (reference sequence). Trimming cost V 3 bases and J 8 bases; bases outside gene matches: 6. CDR3 length: 13 residues. The chain's CDR3 is CASSHGQVRGYTF. CDR3 DNA: TGTGCCAGCAGCCACGGACAGGTCCGGGGCTACACCTTC.

The chain uses TRBV30 and TRBJ1-2, with a weak D call TRBD1 (5 bases). The CDR3 consists of 13 residues. Germline values: CDR1 GTSNPN, CDR2 SVGIG (reference sequence). V lost 2 bases to trimming and J lost 7 bases, with 14 bases between them. The CDR3 protein is CAWSPSTVGGYTF. CDR3 nucleotides: TGTGCCTGGAGTCCCTCGACAGTGGGTGGCTACACCTTC. Full variable domain (outside the CDR3, taken from reference TRBV30 and TRBJ1-2): SQTIHQWPATLVQPVGSPLSLECTVEGTSNPNLYWYRQAAGRGLQLLFYSVGIGQISSEVPQNLSASRPQDRQFILSSKKLLLSDSGFYLCAWSPSTVGGYTFGSGTRLTVV.

This rearrangement joins TRBV12-3 or TRBV12-4 to TRBJ2-5; D gene unclear. The V end lost 6 bases, the J end lost 5 bases, and 7 bases lay between the germline ends. The CDR3 has 11 residues. The CDR3 DNA follows: TGTGCCAGCAGCCCCCGGGAGACCCAGTACTTC. Translation: CASSPRETQYF.

Concerning this clone itself: This specimen includes other DNA sequences encoding the same CDR3. The genes are TRBV2 and TRBJ2-7; 9 bases fit TRBD1. Germline assignment: CDR1 SNHLY and CDR2 FYNNEI. This CDR3 has 14 residues. Losses at the gene ends were 1 base for V and 5 bases for J; bases not matched to a gene: 3. The DNA for the CDR3 is TGTGCCAGCAGTGAAGGACAGGGGGGCCACGAGCAGTACTTC. It yields the protein CASSEGQGGHEQYF.

This chain joins TRBV5-1 and TRBJ2-5; D not resolved. The CDR3 has 11 residues. The V end lost 2 bases, the J end lost 3 bases, and 2 bases lay between the germline ends. CDR1 is SGHRS, CDR2 YFSETQ, per germline. This CDR3 is CASSFKETQYF. For the CDR3, the DNA is TGCGCCAGCAGCTTCAAAGAGACCCAGTACTTC.

The chain employs TRBV6-5 and TRBJ2-7; D might be TRBD1 (5 bases). CDR3 length: 12 amino acids. V was pared by 8 bases and J by 4 bases, with 12 bases between. Germline V gene data show CDR1 as MNHEY and CDR2 as SVGAGI. The CDR3 here is CASGQGRYEQYF. The DNA for the CDR3 is TGTGCCAGCGGGCAGGGTCGGTACGAGCAGTACTTC.

The chain employs TRBV25-1 and TRBJ1-5; a weak D match, TRBD1 (5 bases). Germline V gives CDR1 MGHDK, CDR2 SYGVNS. V was cut by 4 bases and J by 6 bases, with 10 bases left in between. This CDR3 has 13 residues. DNA of the CDR3: TGTGCCAGCAGTGGTCAGGGAGGTCAGCCCCAGCATTTT. Its translation is CASSGQGGQPQHF.

V gene TRBV20-1 combines with J gene TRBJ2-1, with no clear D. Trimming pared 6 bases from V and 9 bases from J, leaving 9 bases between. The CDR3 is made up of 10 amino acids. The germline gives CDR1 DFQATT, CDR2 SNEGSKA (reference sequence). The CDR3 DNA is TGCAGTGCCACGCCGGGTGAGCAGTTCTTC. Protein product: CSATPGEQFF.

This clone occurred once. The chain is built from TRBV7-9 and TRBJ2-2, with 7 bases lining up with TRBD1. Looked up from germline, CDR1 is SEHNR and CDR2 is FQNEAQ (reference sequence). The CDR3 length is 15 residues. Losses at the gene ends were 4 bases for V and 3 bases for J; bases not matched to a gene: 5. In DNA form, the CDR3 reads TGTGCCAGCAGCTACTGGACAGGCGACACCGGGGAGCTGTTTTTT. Translation gives CASSYWTGDTGELFF.

This clone was seen only a few times. The chain links TRBV5-7 to TRBJ1-5; 7 bases fit TRBD1. TRBV5-7 has ORF status, its function being uncertain. This CDR3 region has 15 residues. Germline trimming cut 2 bases from V and 8 bases from J; bases unmatched to any gene: 10. For the CDR3, the DNA is TGTGCCAGCAGCTTATACAGGGGAGCTGATGAGCCCCAGCATTTT. Encoded protein: CASSLYRGADEPQHF.

This clone was recorded only once. The rearrangement links TRBV4-3 to TRBJ2-7; 9 bases match TRBD2. The germline V gene has CDR1 LGHNA and CDR2 YSLEER. The CDR3 runs 18 residues. The V and J ends lost 0 bases and 4 bases, in that order; junction bases with no gene match: 13. As DNA, the CDR3 is TGCGCCAGCAGCCAAGATAGTGCTAGCGGGATCCCCGGATACGAGCAGTACTTC. Residues: CASSQDSASGIPGYEQYF.

The gene calls are TRBV9 and TRBJ1-2; D ambiguous. CDR1 SGDLS and CDR2 YYNGEE come from the germline V gene. This CDR3 has 13 residues. V gave up 4 bases and J gave up 4 bases, with 11 bases separating them. The CDR3 bases are TGTGCCAGCAGCCCCTACTCGTCCTATGGCTACACCTTC. Translated, it gives CASSPYSSYGYTF.